This TCR beta chain was captured by sequencing in a study of early T cells in non-severe SARS-CoV-2 infection. Overall study context: Sequencing targeted bulk RNA from unsorted whole blood, leaving chains unpaired.

One entry per CDR3 protein, called by TCRdb with MiXCR from the 5' RACE reads. The table has around 46,000 distinct CDR3 sequences, 9.5% to 13% seen once. The ends were cut back, 8 bases at V and 2 bases at J, with 5 bases in the middle. The CDR3 is made up of 11 amino acids. This clonotype appeared many times. Its antigen is not known. Study results and limitations: The matching step, a VDJdb search, favored anti-spike CD8 responses and missed private and CD4 specificities.

What was sequenced was whole blood. The source of this sequence is an adult who was a healthcare worker with PCR-confirmed SARS-CoV-2 infection or an uninfected control (not recorded which). The V gene is TRBV12-3 or TRBV12-4, the J gene TRBJ2-3, with no clear D. CDR3 DNA: TGTGCCAGCGGCTACACAGATACGCAGTATTTT. This encodes CASGYTDTQYF.